This T cell receptor beta chain emerged from a study of shared clonotypes between healthy human individuals. On the study more broadly: Each donor had three CD4 naive, three CD4 memory, two CD8 naive and one CD8 memory plate.

Every subset had its genomic DNA shared out evenly among several immunoSEQ plates. The table came from immunoSEQ multiplex PCR; TCRdb's copy has only in-frame clones and leaves some out. This sample carries hundreds of thousands of clones, around three quarters of them seen once, and the ten largest clones take 1.5% to 2%. Healthy HIV-negative adults without recent acute infections or vaccinations served as donors. Negatively enriched CD4+ T cells were divided by CD45RA into naive and memory. Unmatched junction bases numbered 4, after V lost 0 bases and J lost 4 bases. CDR1 SGHRS and CDR2 YFSETQ come from the germline V gene. The CDR3 loop spans 15 amino acids. About this clone itself: Other DNA sequences of this sample code for an identical CDR3.

This TCR was sampled from a woman aged 25-40 years in good health. Sequencing used memory CD4+ T cells sorted from blood. Documented subset: CD45RA-negative fraction. This rearrangement joins TRBV5-1 to TRBJ2-5, with 9 bases identical to TRBD1. The CDR3 nucleotides read TGCGCCAGCAGCTTGGGGGACAGGGATTTAGAGACCCAGTACTTC. Its protein is CASSLGDRDLETQYF.